Listed here are 32 T cell receptor beta chains from one sample, sequenced in a study of OX40 agonist ivuxolimab in advanced cancers. Assay: immunoSEQ multiplex PCR; the TCRdb copy retains only in-frame clones and omits some. This table has about 50,000 clones, nearly 80% appearing once. The sample was CD4+ or CD8+ T cells sorted from blood, taken in a trial of the OX40 agonist ivuxolimab. These receptors were collected from an adult with an advanced solid tumor such as melanoma, head and neck, liver or kidney cancer.

The V call is TRBV5-1, the J call TRBJ2-3, with 9 bases that match TRBD1. The CDR3 has 14 amino acids. CDR1 and CDR2 from the germline V gene are SGHRS and YFSETQ. V lost 4 bases to trimming and J lost 2 bases; unmatched junction nucleotides: 2. CDR3: CASSKQGATDTQYF. The CDR3, as DNA: TGCGCCAGCAGCAAACAGGGGGCCACAGATACGCAGTATTTT.

The genes are TRBV10-3 and TRBJ1-1, with D unresolved. The length of the CDR3 is 14 residues. V was cut by 4 bases and J by 5 bases, with 14 bases left in between. Germline V gene sequence: CDR1 ENHRY, CDR2 SYGVKD. DNA of the CDR3: TGTGCCATCAGTGCCGCGGGAGGGCGAACTGAAGCTTTCTTT. Protein: CAISAAGGRTEAFF.

This chain uses TRBV12-5 with TRBJ1-2; a possible D gene is TRBD1 (6 bases). The CDR3 extends over 15 amino acids. Trimming shortened V by 0 bases and J by 4 bases, and 12 bases separated the two germline ends. CDR1 is LGHNT and CDR2 is FRNRAP in the germline V gene. CDR3 amino acids: CASGLVQGGSYGYTF. The CDR3 DNA is TGTGCTAGTGGTTTGGTACAGGGTGGCAGCTATGGCTACACCTTC.

J is TRBJ1-2 and V is TRBV5-1, with TRBD1 matching over 7 bases. This CDR3 has 14 residues. V was clipped by 2 bases and J by 5 bases; unmatched bases: 6. Germline loops: CDR1 SGHRS, CDR2 YFSETQ. Here the CDR3 DNA reads TGCGCCAGCAGCTTCGACAGGGTTAAGTATGGCTACACCTTC. Translation gives CASSFDRVKYGYTF.

This clone is medium-sized within its sample. CDR3 DNA sequence: TGTGCCAGCAGTTTCAGACAGGGCGAATCACCCCTCCACTTT. Translated: CASSFRQGESPLHF. This chain joins TRBV6-5 and TRBJ1-6; 7 nucleotides align to TRBD1. The CDR3 sequence is 14 residues long. Per the germline V gene, CDR1 is MNHEY and CDR2 is SVGAGI. J lost 10 bases, V lost 4 bases, and 7 bases had no gene match.

This clone counts as medium-sized. The chain has TRBV7-2 and TRBJ2-1; a possible D gene is TRBD1 (5 bases). CDR1 and CDR2 from the germline V gene are SGHTA and FQGNSA. V lost 2 bases and J 7 bases, leaving 6 bases between the germline ends. The length of the CDR3 is 12 residues. This chain's CDR3 is CASSLTGNEQFF. CDR3 coding DNA: TGTGCCAGCAGCTTAACAGGTAATGAGCAGTTCTTC.

V is TRBV2 and J is TRBJ2-7; TRBD2 matches at 7 bases. J was trimmed by 1 base and V by 8 bases; bases with no gene match: 26. Germline V lookup: CDR1 SNHLY, CDR2 FYNNEI. The CDR3 extends over 20 amino acids. CDR3 DNA: TGTGCCAGCCCGCCGGGACCGGGACTACCACTCGAAGGGAGTTCCTACGAGCAGTACTTC. Its translation is CASPPGPGLPLEGSSYEQYF.

The V call is TRBV5-1, the J call TRBJ1-4; no clear D. This CDR3 is built from 13 residues. V lost 4 bases and J 3 bases, leaving 7 bases between the germline ends. Germline CDR1 and CDR2: SGHRS and YFSETQ. The CDR3 DNA is TGCGCCAGCAGCCTGGACCCTAATGAAAAACTGTTTTTT. Protein sequence: CASSLDPNEKLFF.

The genes are TRBV11-2 and TRBJ2-5; TRBD2 matches at 9 bases. This CDR3 spans 16 amino acids. Trimming at V came to 5 bases and at J to 2 bases, leaving 9 bases not matched to a gene. Per germline, CDR1 SGHAT and CDR2 FQNNGV. CDR3 loop: CASSPRLADAQETQYF. CDR3 in DNA: TGTGCCAGCAGCCCTCGACTAGCGGATGCTCAAGAGACCCAGTACTTC.

A word on this clone: One junction end disagrees with the germline gene, perhaps due to a read error. This rearrangement joins TRBV5-1 to TRBJ1-1; 9 positions match TRBD1. The CDR3 length is 16 residues. Germline V gene lookup returns CDR1 SGHRS and CDR2 YFSETQ. CDR3: CASRLGYRGLNTEAFF. The CDR3 DNA reads TGCGCCAGCAGGTTGGGCTACAGGGGGCTGAACACTGAAGCTTTCTTT.

The chain employs TRBV30 and TRBJ1-3; D is ambiguous. Germline V lookup: CDR1 GTSNPN, CDR2 SVGIG (reference sequence). Deletions cut 4 bases from V and 4 bases from J, with 5 bases between. The CDR3 runs 11 residues. In DNA, the CDR3 is TGTGCCTGGACAGTAGGAAACACCATATATTTT. It specifies CAWTVGNTIYF. Full variable domain (missing parts from reference TRBV30 and TRBJ1-3): SQTIHQWPATLVQPVGSPLSLECTVEGTSNPNLYWYRQAAGRGLQLLFYSVGIGQISSEVPQNLSASRPQDRQFILSSKKLLLSDSGFYLCAWTVGNTIYFGEGSWLTVV.

This clone was seen a handful of times. The chain joins TRBV30 to TRBJ1-2; D call uncertain. The CDR3 has 12 amino acids. Per germline, CDR1 GTSNPN and CDR2 SVGIG (reference sequence). The ends were cut back, 4 bases at V and 1 base at J, with 7 bases in the middle. In DNA, the CDR3 is TGTGCCTGGAATCCGATTAACTATGGCTACACCTTC. Translating gives CAWNPINYGYTF.

The chain joins TRBV10-3 to TRBJ2-5, with D possibly being TRBD1 (5 bases). In germline, CDR1 is ENHRY, CDR2 SYGVKD. This CDR3 is 13 amino acids long. Trimming cost V 3 bases and J 5 bases, with 10 bases left between them. The CDR3: CAISDGAGETQYF. The CDR3 region has the DNA TGTGCCATCAGTGATGGGGCCGGGGAGACCCAGTACTTC.

The rearrangement links TRBV6-5 to TRBJ2-7; D may be TRBD2 (7 bases). Looked up from germline, CDR1 is MNHEY and CDR2 is SVGAGI. V was pared by 7 bases and J by 2 bases, with 15 bases between. The CDR3 runs to 14 residues. For the CDR3, the DNA is TGTGCCAGCAACCTAAAGCGGGACACCTACGAGCAGTACTTC. Protein sequence: CASNLKRDTYEQYF.

As DNA, the CDR3 is TGTGCCAGCAGCACGGGAGGCAATCAGCCCCAGCATTTT. This translates into CASSTGGNQPQHF. This rearrangement joins TRBV21-1 to TRBJ1-5. TRBV21-1 counts as a pseudogene. The CDR3 is 13 amino acids.

This sequence joins TRBV28 and TRBJ2-5, with D possibly matching TRBD2 (7 bases). CDR1 is MDHEN and CDR2 is SYDVKM in the germline V gene. Trimming shortened V by 10 bases and J by 3 bases, and 21 bases separated the two germline ends. This CDR3 comprises 15 residues. The CDR3 nucleotides are TGTGCCATACATCCCTCTTGGGGGGGCGAAGAGACCCAGTACTTC. The encoded protein is CAIHPSWGGEETQYF.

This clone was seen a handful of times. The chain combines TRBV7-2 with TRBJ1-2, with TRBD1 matching over 7 bases. The germline V gene encodes CDR1 SGHTA and CDR2 FQGNSA. The CDR3 extends over 14 amino acids. The trim removed 4 bases at V and 2 bases at J, leaving 4 bases unmatched. CDR3 residues: CASSSRQGNYGYTF. The CDR3, as DNA: TGTGCCAGCAGCTCACGACAGGGCAACTATGGCTACACCTTC.

This chain uses TRBV5-1 with TRBJ2-1; TRBD2 matches at 8 bases. The ends lost 4 bases at V and 7 bases at J; junction bases unmatched: 13. Germline V gives CDR1 SGHRS, CDR2 YFSETQ. CDR3 length: 16 residues. CDR3 protein: CASSTGRGGPGNEQFF. CDR3 DNA: TGCGCCAGCAGCACTGGCCGGGGGGGCCCGGGTAATGAGCAGTTCTTC.

The chain employs TRBV7-8 and TRBJ2-7; D might be TRBD1 (5 bases). V lost 5 bases and J lost 9, with 11 bases in between. Germline CDR1 and CDR2: SGHVS and FQNEAQ. This CDR3 spans 11 amino acids. CDR3 DNA: TGTGCCAGCAGCCCTGGACACTTGCAGTACTTC. As protein: CASSPGHLQYF. The variable domain in full, with the rest retrieved from reference TRBV7-8 and TRBJ2-7, is GAGVSQSPRYKVAKRGQDVALRCDPISGHVSLFWYQQALGQGPEFLTYFQNEAQLDKSGLPSDRFFAERPEGSVSTLKIQRTQQEDSAVYLCASSPGHLQYFGPGTRLTVT.

The gene calls are TRBV6-1 and TRBJ2-3; D might be TRBD1 or TRBD2, each matching 6 bases. CDR3 length equals 15 residues. V was trimmed by 5 bases and J by 4 bases, leaving 16 bases between them. Germline loops: CDR1 MNHNS, CDR2 SASEGT. This CDR3 reads CASSPRGGGADTQYF. CDR3 coding DNA: TGTGCCAGCAGTCCCCGAGGAGGGGGAGCAGATACGCAGTATTTT.

The genes are TRBV2 and TRBJ2-3, with TRBD1 matching over 9 bases. The CDR3 loop spans 13 amino acids. V gave up 10 bases and J gave up 4 bases; unmatched junction bases: 6. The germline CDR1 and CDR2 sequences are SNHLY and FYNNEI. The CDR3 sequence: CAIRDREADTQYF. CDR3 DNA: TGTGCCATCCGGGACAGGGAGGCAGATACGCAGTATTTT.

V usage is TRBV19 and J usage is TRBJ2-1, with D perhaps matching TRBD1 (5 bases). The V end lost 7 bases, the J end lost 6 bases, and 19 bases lay between the germline ends. The germline V gene encodes CDR1 LNHDA and CDR2 SQIVND (reference sequence). The CDR3 runs 15 residues. The chain's CDR3 is CASMEYRLPGNEQFF. The CDR3 DNA is TGTGCCAGTATGGAGTACAGGCTGCCGGGCAATGAGCAGTTCTTC. Together with reference TRBV19 and TRBJ2-1, the CDR3 gives the full variable domain: DGGITQSPKYLFRKEGQNVTLSCEQNLNHDAMYWYRQDPGQGLRLIYYSQIVNDFQKGDIAEGYSVSREKKESFPLTVTSAQKNPTAFYLCASMEYRLPGNEQFFGPGTRLTVL.

The chain uses TRBV7-2 and TRBJ2-5; D uncertain. Germline assignment: CDR1 SGHTA and CDR2 FQGNSA. The germline V and J ends were trimmed by 7 bases and 2 bases, with 14 bases remaining between them. The CDR3 loop spans 14 amino acids. The CDR3 nucleotides are TGTGCCAGCACTCACCCTCTCCGGCAAGAGACCCAGTACTTC. It is translated as CASTHPLRQETQYF.

The J gene is TRBJ2-2, the V gene TRBV7-3, with 11 bases fitting TRBD2. Trimming cost V 3 bases and J 6 bases; bases outside gene matches: 3. This CDR3 contains 15 residues. The germline V gene has CDR1 SGHTA and CDR2 FQGTGA. For the CDR3, the DNA is TGTGCCAGCAGCTTTAGCGGGAGGGCCGCCGGGGAGCTGTTTTTT. It specifies CASSFSGRAAGELFF.

This clone was observed once. The chain uses TRBV6-1 and TRBJ1-5, with TRBD1 matching 7 bases. The CDR3 totals 13 residues. Per the germline V gene, CDR1 is MNHNS and CDR2 is SASEGT. Germline trimming cut 6 bases from V and 6 bases from J; bases unmatched to any gene: 5. DNA of the CDR3: TGTGCCAGCAGCGCGACAGGGATTCAGCCCCAGCATTTT. Translated, it gives CASSATGIQPQHF.

In this sample, this clone turned up once. This chain joins TRBV5-1 and TRBJ2-2; no clear D gene. This CDR3 contains 14 residues. CDR1 and CDR2 (germline): SGHRS, YFSETQ. The ends were cut back, 0 bases at V and 2 bases at J, with 5 bases in the middle. The DNA for the CDR3 is TGCGCCAGCAGCTTGGCTCCTAACACCGGGGAGCTGTTTTTT. Translation gives CASSLAPNTGELFF.

As concerns this clone: Mismatch with germline at one junction end may stem from a read error. V gene TRBV10-3 combines with J gene TRBJ1-5; possible D gene TRBD1, 5 bases. This CDR3 comprises 13 residues. Per germline, CDR1 ENHRY and CDR2 SYGVKD. CDR3 residues: CAVSPDGQQPQHF. CDR3 DNA: TGTGCCGTCAGCCCGGACGGACAACAGCCCCAGCATTTT.

The chain has TRBV19 and TRBJ2-2, with a weak D call TRBD2 (5 bases). In germline, CDR1 is LNHDA, CDR2 SQIVND (reference sequence). Trimming shortened V by 5 bases and J by 2 bases, and 12 bases separated the two germline ends. The CDR3 consists of 15 residues. The DNA of the CDR3 is TGTGCCAGTAGTCAACTAGACTTAAACACCGGGGAGCTGTTTTTT. Amino acids: CASSQLDLNTGELFF.

The chain joins TRBV5-5 to TRBJ2-7; D is uncertain. The V gene's germline CDR1 is SGHKS and CDR2 YYEKEE (reference sequence). The CDR3 extends over 12 amino acids. Trimming took off 0 bases at V and 6 bases at J, with 7 bases between the two ends. CDR3 protein: CASSLEGIEQYF. The DNA of the CDR3 is TGTGCCAGCAGCTTGGAAGGTATCGAGCAGTACTTC.

V is TRBV14 and J is TRBJ2-5, with no clear D. The germline V gene encodes CDR1 SGHDN and CDR2 FVKESK. V was shortened by 2 bases and J by 5 bases, with 9 bases between the two germline ends. This CDR3 contains 13 residues. The CDR3, as DNA: TGTGCCAGCAGCCAAAGGCTCTCGGAGACCCAGTACTTC. This translates into CASSQRLSETQYF.

By share of the sample, this clone is medium-sized. The chain recombines TRBV6-5 with TRBJ2-7; maybe TRBD1 (6 bases). The CDR3 is 12 residues long. Per the germline V gene, CDR1 is MNHEY and CDR2 is SVGAGI. V was trimmed by 5 bases and J by 11 bases, leaving 16 bases between them. The CDR3 loop is CASSVAGTKKYF. CDR3 coding DNA: TGTGCCAGCAGTGTCGCTGGGACAAAGAAGTACTTC.

The V gene is TRBV29-1, the J gene TRBJ1-1, with D possibly TRBD1 on 6 matching bases. The length of the CDR3 is 12 residues. Trimming removed 6 bases at V and 6 bases at J, with 14 bases between. From germline, CDR1 is SQVTM and CDR2 ANQGSEA. The CDR3 reads CSVGGRGAEAFF. The CDR3, as DNA: TGCAGCGTCGGGGGGCGCGGGGCTGAAGCTTTCTTT. Complete variable domain (other parts from reference TRBV29-1 and TRBJ1-1): SAVISQKPSRDICQRGTSLTIQCQVDSQVTMMFWYRQQPGQSLTLIATANQGSEATYESGFVIDKFPISRPNLTFSTLTVSNMSPEDSSIYLCSVGGRGAEAFFGQGTRLTVV.